Below, one T cell receptor beta chain is given with its context. Which antigen it targets is not known. One base away there is no much larger clone; base qualities are not given. This record belongs to a study of blood T cell repertoires in COVID-19 (dated by TCRdb to about 2020). Regarding the complete study: Collaborator samples came from the United States, Italy and Spain and covered acute and convalescent phases of COVID-19. The repertoires were made available in a free public database intended to serve as a resource for research on the immune response to SARS-CoV-2. The dataset comprised deeply sampled blood TCRbeta repertoires from subjects exposed to, actively infected with, or recovered from COVID-19. The samples were drawn from the first 160 participants of the ongoing ImmuneRACE study and from under 1,500 subjects provided by 6 global collaborators. Where available, HLA class I and class II types were obtained from metadata supplied by the sample provider rather than from assay-based typing. Nearly every sample came with metadata listing a de-identified subject ID, COVID-19 status, age in years and sex. The material from the prospective study consisted of cDNA or gDNA derived from T cells, B-cell-depleted T cells, or PBMCs.

Study-wide findings and limitations: The amount of clinical and demographic metadata varied by source and participant and was provided uncurated.

Each collaborating institution followed its own protocols to collect whole blood in K2EDTA tubes. For TCRbeta analysis, collaborators shipped samples as frozen whole blood, isolated PBMCs, or DNA extracted from either of those sample types. The immunoSEQ Assay, a bias-controlled multiplex PCR, was used to amplify TCRbeta CDR3 regions from genomic DNA. As for how the authors treated the data: The number of nucleated cells in each sample was estimated from the amplification of reference gene primers within the assay. To quantify the absolute abundance of each unique TCRbeta CDR3 rearrangement, sequence reads were collapsed and filtered. For each sample, productive Simpson clonality was calculated as the square root of Simpson's diversity index over productive rearrangements. TCRdb mirrors the immuneACCESS table, restricted to in-frame sequences. Some clones are absent from its copies; in checked studies, under half trace to an unresolved V gene, and the reason for the others is unknown. Clonal size and the V and J genes are those of that table, whereas D and trimming came from the DNA. For this sample there are roughly 70,000 clones; 87% appear just once. The biggest ten clones account for roughly 19% of the sample.

This sequence originates from a woman older than 75 with acute or convalescent COVID-19. The sequencing input was peripheral blood.

The CDR3 loop reads CAASRQETQYF. The DNA sequence reads TGTGCCGCCTCGCGCCAAGAGACCCAGTACTTC. The chain is assembled from TRBV6-5 and TRBJ2-5; no D gene can be assigned with confidence. V was cut back by 11 bases and J by 1 base, leaving a gap of 8 bases between them. CDR3 length: 11 amino acids, cysteine to phenylalanine. The retained sequence is limited to the CDR3, 33 bases, with the frame set at the first base. CDR1 and CDR2 (MNHEY, SVGAGI) derive from the germline V gene.